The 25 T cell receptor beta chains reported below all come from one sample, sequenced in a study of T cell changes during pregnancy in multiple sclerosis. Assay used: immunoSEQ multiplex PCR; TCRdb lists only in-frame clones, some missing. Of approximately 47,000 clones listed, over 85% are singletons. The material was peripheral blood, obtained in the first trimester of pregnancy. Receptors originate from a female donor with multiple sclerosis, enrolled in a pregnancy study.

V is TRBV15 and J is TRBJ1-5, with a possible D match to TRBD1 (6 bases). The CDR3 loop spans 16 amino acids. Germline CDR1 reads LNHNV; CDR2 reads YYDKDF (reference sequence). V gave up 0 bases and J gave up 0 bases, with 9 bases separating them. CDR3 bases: TGTGCCACCAGCAGAGACCACAGGGTTAGCAATCAGCCCCAGCATTTT. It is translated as CATSRDHRVSNQPQHF.

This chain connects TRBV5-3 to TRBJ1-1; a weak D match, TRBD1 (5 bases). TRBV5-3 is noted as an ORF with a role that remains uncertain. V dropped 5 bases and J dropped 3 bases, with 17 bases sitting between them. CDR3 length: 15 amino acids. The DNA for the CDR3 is TGTGCCAGAAGTTCTGGACGGGGGAGGGACACTGAAGCTTTCTTT. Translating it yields CARSSGRGRDTEAFF.

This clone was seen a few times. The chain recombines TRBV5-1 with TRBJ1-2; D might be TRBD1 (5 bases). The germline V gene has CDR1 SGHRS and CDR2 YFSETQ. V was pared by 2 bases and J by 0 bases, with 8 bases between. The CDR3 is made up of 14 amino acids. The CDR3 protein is CASSLQASNYGYTF. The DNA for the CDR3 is TGCGCCAGCAGCTTACAGGCCTCTAACTATGGCTACACCTTC.

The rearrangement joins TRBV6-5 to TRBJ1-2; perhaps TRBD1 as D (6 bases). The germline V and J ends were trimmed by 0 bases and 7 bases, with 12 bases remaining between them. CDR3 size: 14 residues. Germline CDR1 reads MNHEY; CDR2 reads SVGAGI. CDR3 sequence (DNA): TGTGCCAGCAGTTACTCGGTGGGGGCCGGTGGCTACACCTTC. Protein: CASSYSVGAGGYTF.

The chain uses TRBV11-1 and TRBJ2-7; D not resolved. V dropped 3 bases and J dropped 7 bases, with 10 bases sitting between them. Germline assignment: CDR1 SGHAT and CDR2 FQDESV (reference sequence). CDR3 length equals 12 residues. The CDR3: CASSFWAGEQYF. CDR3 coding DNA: TGTGCCAGCAGCTTTTGGGCCGGAGAGCAGTACTTC.

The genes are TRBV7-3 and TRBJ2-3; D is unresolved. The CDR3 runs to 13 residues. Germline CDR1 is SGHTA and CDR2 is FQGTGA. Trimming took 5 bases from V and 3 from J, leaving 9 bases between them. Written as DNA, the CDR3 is TGTGCCAGCAGCCGCACGGTTACAGATACGCAGTATTTT. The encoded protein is CASSRTVTDTQYF.

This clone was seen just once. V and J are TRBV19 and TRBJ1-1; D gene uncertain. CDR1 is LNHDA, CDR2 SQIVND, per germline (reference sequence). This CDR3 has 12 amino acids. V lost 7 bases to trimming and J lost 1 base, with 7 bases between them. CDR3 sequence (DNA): TGTGCCAGTATGTTACAGAACACTGAAGCTTTCTTT. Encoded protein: CASMLQNTEAFF.

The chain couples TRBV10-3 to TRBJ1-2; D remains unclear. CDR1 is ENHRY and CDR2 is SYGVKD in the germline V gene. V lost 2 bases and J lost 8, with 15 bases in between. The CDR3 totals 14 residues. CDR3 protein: CAISELGGEVGYTF. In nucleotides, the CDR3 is TGTGCCATCAGTGAGCTAGGCGGGGAAGTCGGCTACACCTTC.

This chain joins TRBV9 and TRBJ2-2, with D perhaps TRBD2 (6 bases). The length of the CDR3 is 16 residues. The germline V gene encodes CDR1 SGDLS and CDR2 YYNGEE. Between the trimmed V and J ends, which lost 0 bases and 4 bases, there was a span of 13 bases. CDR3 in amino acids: CASSVGVGGITGELFF. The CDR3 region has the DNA TGTGCCAGCAGCGTAGGAGTTGGGGGGATCACCGGGGAGCTGTTTTTT. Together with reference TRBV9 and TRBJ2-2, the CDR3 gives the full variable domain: DSGVTQTPKHLITATGQRVTLRCSPRSGDLSVYWYQQSLDQGLQFLIQYYNGEERAKGNILERFSAQQFPDLHSELNLSSLELGDSALYFCASSVGVGGITGELFFGEGSRLTVL.

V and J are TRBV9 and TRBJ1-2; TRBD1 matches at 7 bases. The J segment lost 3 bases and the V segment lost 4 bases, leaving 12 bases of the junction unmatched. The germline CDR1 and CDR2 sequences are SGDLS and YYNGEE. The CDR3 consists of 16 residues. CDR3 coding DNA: TGTGCCAGCAGCCCCGGACAGGATCCAAGCCACTATGGCTACACCTTC. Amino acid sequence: CASSPGQDPSHYGYTF.

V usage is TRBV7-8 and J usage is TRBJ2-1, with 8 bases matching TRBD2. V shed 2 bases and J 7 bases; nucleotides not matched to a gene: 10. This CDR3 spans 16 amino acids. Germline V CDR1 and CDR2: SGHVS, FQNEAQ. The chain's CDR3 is CASSLFDGGAGNEQFF. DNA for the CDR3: TGTGCCAGCAGCTTATTTGACGGGGGGGCGGGAAATGAGCAGTTCTTC.

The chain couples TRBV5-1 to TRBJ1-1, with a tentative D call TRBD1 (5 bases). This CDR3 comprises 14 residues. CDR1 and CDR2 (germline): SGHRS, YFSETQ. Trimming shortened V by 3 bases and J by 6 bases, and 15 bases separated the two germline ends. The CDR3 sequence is CASSWGVSRPEAFF. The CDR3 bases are TGCGCCAGCAGCTGGGGCGTTTCAAGGCCTGAAGCTTTCTTT.

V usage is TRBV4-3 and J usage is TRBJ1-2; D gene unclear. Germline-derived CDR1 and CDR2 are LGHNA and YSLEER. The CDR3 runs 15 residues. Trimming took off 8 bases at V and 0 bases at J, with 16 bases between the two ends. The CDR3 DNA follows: TGCGCCAGCTCGTCGAACGCGTTAGCTAACTATGGCTACACCTTC. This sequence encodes CASSSNALANYGYTF.

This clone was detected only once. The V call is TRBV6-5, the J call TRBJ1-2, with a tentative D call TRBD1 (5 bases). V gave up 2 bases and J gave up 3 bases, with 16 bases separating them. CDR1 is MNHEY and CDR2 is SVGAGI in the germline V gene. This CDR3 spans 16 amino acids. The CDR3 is CASSYLSQGGYYGYTF. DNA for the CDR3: TGTGCCAGCAGTTACCTCTCTCAGGGAGGCTACTATGGCTACACCTTC.

This CDR3 reads CASSLTSGGAQETQYF. In nucleotides, the CDR3 is TGTGCCAGCAGCCTTACTAGCGGGGGGGCTCAAGAGACCCAGTACTTC. The chain links TRBV11-2 to TRBJ2-5, with 13 bases fitting TRBD2. The CDR3 consists of 16 residues. V was pared by 5 bases and J by 2 bases, with 5 bases of the junction left unmatched. In germline, CDR1 is SGHAT, CDR2 FQNNGV.

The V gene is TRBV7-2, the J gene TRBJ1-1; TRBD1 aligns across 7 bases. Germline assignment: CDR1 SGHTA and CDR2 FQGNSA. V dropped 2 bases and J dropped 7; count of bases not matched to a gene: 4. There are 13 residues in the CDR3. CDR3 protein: CASSLRQGGEAFF. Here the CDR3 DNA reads TGTGCCAGCAGCTTAAGACAGGGTGGTGAAGCTTTCTTT.

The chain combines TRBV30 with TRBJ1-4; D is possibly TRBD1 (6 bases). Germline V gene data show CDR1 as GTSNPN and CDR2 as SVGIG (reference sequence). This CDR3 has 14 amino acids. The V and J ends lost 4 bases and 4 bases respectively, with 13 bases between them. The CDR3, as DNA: TGTGCCTGGACCCTGGGGGCGATTAATGAAAAACTGTTTTTT. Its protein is CAWTLGAINEKLFF.

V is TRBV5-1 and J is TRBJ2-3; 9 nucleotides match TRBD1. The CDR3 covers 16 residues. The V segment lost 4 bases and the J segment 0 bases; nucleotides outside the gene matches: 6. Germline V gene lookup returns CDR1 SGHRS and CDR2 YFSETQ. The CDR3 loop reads CASSLIGTGSTDTQYF. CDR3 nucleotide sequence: TGCGCCAGCAGCCTCATAGGGACAGGGAGCACAGATACGCAGTATTTT.

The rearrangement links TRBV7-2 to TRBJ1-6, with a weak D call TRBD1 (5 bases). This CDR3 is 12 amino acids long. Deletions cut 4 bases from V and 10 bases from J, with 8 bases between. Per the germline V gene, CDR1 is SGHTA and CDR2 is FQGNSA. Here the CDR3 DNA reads TGTGCCAGCAGCTGGGGGGGATCACCCCTCCACTTT. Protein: CASSWGGSPLHF.

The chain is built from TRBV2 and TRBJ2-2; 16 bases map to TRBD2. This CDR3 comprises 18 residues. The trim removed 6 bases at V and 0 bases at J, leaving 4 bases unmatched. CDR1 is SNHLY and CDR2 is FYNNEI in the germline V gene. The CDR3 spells CASSAGLAGGTNTGELFF. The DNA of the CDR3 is TGTGCCAGCAGCGCGGGACTAGCGGGGGGGACGAACACCGGGGAGCTGTTTTTT.

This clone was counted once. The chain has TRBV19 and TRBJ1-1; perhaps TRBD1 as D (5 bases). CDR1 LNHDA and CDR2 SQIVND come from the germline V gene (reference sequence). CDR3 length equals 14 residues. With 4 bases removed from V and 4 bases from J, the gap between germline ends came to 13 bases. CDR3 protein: CASSKRQYSTEAFF. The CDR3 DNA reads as TGTGCCAGTAGTAAGAGACAGTACAGCACTGAAGCTTTCTTT.

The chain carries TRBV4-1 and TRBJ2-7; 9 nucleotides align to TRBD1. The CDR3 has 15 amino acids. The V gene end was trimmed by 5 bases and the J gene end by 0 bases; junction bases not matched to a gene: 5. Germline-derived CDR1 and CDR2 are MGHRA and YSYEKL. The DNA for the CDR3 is TGCGCCAGCAGCTGGGGACAGGGAAGCTCCTACGAGCAGTACTTC. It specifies CASSWGQGSSYEQYF.

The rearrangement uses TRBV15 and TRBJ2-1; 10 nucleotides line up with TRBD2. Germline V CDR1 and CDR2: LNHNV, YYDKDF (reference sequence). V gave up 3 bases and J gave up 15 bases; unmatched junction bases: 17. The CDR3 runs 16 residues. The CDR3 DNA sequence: TGTGCCACCAGCAGGCCCGGGGAGCGGGGGGGCGTTAGGTTGTTCTTC. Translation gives CATSRPGERGGVRLFF.

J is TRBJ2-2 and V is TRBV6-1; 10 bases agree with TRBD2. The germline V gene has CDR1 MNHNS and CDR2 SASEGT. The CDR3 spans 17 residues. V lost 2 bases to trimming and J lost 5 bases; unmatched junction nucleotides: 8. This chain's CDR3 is CASSEQAGGPWTGELFF. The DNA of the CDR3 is TGTGCCAGCAGTGAACAAGCGGGGGGGCCGTGGACCGGGGAGCTGTTTTTT.

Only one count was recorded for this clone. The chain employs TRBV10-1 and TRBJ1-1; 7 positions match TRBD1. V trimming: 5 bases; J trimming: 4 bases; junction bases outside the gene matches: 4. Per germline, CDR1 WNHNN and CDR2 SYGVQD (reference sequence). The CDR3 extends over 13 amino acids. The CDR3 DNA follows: TGCGCCAGCAGTTCTCAGGGGGGCACTGAAGCTTTCTTT. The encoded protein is CASSSQGGTEAFF.